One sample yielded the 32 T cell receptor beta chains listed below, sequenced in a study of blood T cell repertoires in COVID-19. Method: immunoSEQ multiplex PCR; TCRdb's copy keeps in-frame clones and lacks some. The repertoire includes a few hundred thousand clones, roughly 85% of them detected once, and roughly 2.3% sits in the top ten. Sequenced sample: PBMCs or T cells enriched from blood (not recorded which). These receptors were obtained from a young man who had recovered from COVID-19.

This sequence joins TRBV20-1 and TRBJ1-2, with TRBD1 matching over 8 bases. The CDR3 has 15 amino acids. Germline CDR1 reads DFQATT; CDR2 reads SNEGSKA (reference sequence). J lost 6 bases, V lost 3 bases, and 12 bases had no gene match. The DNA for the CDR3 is TGCAGTGCTAGTGGGGTGGGTCAGGGGGCCCATGGCTACACCTTC. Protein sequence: CSASGVGQGAHGYTF.

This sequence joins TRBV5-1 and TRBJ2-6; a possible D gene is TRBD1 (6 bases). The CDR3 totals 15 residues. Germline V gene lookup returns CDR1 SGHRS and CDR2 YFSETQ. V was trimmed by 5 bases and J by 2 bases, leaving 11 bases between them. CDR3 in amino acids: CASRGQTAGANVLTF. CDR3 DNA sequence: TGCGCCAGCAGAGGACAGACAGCTGGGGCCAACGTCCTGACTTTC.

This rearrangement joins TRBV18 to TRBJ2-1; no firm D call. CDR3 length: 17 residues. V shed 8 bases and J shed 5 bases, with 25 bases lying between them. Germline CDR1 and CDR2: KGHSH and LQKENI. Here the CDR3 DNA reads TGTGCCAGCCGTCATCCGTCCTTTCCCAACATTAACAATGAGCAGTTCTTC. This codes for CASRHPSFPNINNEQFF.

The DNA for the CDR3 is TGTGCCAGCAGCCCTAACGTGGGACAGGGCTATGGCTACACCTTC. It is translated as CASSPNVGQGYGYTF. This sequence joins TRBV7-3 and TRBJ1-2; TRBD1 matches 9 bases. The CDR3 sequence is 15 residues long. From germline, CDR1 is SGHTA and CDR2 FQGTGA. V lost 5 bases to trimming and J lost 4 bases; unmatched junction nucleotides: 8.

The CDR3 here is CASSRPTLGRALNYGYTF. CDR3 in DNA: TGTGCCAGCAGCCGACCAACCTTGGGGAGGGCCCTGAACTATGGCTACACCTTC. This chain links TRBV5-5 with TRBJ1-2; D call uncertain. CDR3 length: 18 amino acids. Trimming took 4 bases from V and 2 from J, leaving 24 bases between them. Germline V lookup: CDR1 SGHKS, CDR2 YYEKEE (reference sequence).

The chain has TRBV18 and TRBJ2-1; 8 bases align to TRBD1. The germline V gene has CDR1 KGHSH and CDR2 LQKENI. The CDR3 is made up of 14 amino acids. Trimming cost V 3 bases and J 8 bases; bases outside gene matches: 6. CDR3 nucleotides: TGTGCCAGCTCACCTACCGCAGGGGGCGATGAGCAGTTCTTC. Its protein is CASSPTAGGDEQFF.

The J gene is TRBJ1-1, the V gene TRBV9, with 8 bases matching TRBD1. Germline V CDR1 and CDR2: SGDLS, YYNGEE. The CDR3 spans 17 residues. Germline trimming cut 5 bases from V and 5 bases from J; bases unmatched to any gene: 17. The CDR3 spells CASRAGTGQNRGTEAFF. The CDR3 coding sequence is TGTGCCAGCAGAGCCGGGACAGGTCAAAACCGAGGGACTGAAGCTTTCTTT.

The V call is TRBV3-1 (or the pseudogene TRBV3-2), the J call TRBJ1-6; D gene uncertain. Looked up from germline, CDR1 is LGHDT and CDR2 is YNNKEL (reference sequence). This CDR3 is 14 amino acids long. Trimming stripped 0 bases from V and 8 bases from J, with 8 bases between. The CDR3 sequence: CASSQELEDSPLHF. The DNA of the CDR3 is TGTGCCAGCAGCCAAGAGTTAGAGGATTCACCCCTCCACTTT.

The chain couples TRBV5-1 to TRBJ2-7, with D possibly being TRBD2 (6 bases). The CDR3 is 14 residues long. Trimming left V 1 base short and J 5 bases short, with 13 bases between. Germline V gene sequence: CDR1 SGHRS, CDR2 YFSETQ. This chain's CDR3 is CASSLNPGLDEQYF. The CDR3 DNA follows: TGCGCCAGCAGCTTGAATCCGGGACTTGACGAGCAGTACTTC.

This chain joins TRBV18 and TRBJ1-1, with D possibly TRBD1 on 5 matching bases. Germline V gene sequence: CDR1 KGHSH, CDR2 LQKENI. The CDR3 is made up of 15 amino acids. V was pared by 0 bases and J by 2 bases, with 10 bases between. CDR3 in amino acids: CASSPPLGVNTEAFF. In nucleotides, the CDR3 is TGTGCCAGCTCACCACCGTTAGGGGTTAACACTGAAGCTTTCTTT.

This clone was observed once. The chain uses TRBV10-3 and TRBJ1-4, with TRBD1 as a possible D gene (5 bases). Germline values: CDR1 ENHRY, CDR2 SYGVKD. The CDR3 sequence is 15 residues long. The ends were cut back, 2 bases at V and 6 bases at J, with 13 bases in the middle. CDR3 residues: CAISEVLGAYEKLFF. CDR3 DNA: TGTGCCATCAGTGAGGTATTAGGGGCGTATGAAAAACTGTTTTTT.

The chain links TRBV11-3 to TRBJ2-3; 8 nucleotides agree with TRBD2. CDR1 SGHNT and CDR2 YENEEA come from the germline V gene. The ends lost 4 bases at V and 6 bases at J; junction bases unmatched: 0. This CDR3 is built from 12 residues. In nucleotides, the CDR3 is TGTGCCAGCAGCTCGGGGGGGGATACGCAGTATTTT. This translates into CASSSGGDTQYF.

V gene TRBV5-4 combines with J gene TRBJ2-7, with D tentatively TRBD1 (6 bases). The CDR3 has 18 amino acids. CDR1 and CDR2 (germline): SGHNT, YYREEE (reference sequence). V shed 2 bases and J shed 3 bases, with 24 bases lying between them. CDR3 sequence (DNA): TGTGCCAGCAGCTTAGGGGCAGCGAGTATGGGACACAACTACGAGCAGTACTTC. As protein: CASSLGAASMGHNYEQYF.

The CDR3, as DNA: TGCGCCAGCAGCCAAGATCGCAGGGAAAACACCATATATTTT. It is translated as CASSQDRRENTIYF. The V gene is TRBV4-3, the J gene TRBJ1-3; D might be TRBD1 (5 bases). V was shortened by 0 bases and J by 6 bases, with 9 bases between the two germline ends. Looked up from germline, CDR1 is LGHNA and CDR2 is YSLEER. The CDR3 loop spans 14 amino acids.

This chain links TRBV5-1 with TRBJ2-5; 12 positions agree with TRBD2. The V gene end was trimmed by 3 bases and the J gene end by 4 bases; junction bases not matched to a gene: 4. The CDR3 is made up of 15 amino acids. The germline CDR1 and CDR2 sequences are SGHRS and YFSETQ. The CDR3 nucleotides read TGCGCCAGCAGCTCCCTAGCGGGGGGGCTAGAGACCCAGTACTTC. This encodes CASSSLAGGLETQYF.

CDR3 bases: TGTGCCATCCTAGAGCCAGGGAAATCAAAACGATGGAATGAGCAGTTCTTC. Amino acids: CAILEPGKSKRWNEQFF. The V gene is TRBV7-2, the J gene TRBJ2-1; possibly TRBD1 for D (5 bases). This CDR3 region has 17 residues. The germline CDR1 and CDR2 sequences are SGHTA and FQGNSA. Trimming took 10 bases from V and 7 from J, leaving 29 bases between them.

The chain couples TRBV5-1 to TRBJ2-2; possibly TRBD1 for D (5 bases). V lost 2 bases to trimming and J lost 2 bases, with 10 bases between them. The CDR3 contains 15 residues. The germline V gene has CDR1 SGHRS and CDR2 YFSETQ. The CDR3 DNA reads TGCGCCAGCAGCTTACAAACAGGAAACACCGGGGAGCTGTTTTTT. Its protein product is CASSLQTGNTGELFF.

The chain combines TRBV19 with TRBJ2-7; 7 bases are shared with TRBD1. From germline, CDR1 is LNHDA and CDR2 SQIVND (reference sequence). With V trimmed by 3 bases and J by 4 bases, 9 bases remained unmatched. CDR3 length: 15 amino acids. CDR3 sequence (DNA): TGTGCCAGTAGTATCGGGCAGGGGGTAACGTACGAGCAGTACTTC. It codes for CASSIGQGVTYEQYF.

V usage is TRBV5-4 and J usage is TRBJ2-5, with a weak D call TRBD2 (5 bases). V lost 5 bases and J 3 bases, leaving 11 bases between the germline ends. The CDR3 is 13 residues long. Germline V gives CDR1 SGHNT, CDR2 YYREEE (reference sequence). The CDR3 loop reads CASREVLEETQYF. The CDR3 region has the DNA TGTGCCAGCAGGGAGGTGTTGGAAGAGACCCAGTACTTC.

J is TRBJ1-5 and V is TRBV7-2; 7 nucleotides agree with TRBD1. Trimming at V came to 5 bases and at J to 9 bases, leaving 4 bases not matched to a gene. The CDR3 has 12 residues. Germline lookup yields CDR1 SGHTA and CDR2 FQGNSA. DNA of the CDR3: TGTGCCAGCAGCCCCCCAGGGGGGCCCCAGCATTTT. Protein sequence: CASSPPGGPQHF.

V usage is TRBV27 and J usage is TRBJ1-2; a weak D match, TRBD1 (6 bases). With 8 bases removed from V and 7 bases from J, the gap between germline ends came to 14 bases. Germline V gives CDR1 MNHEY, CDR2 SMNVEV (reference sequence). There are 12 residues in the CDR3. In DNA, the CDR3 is TGTGCCAGCGGAGACTACAGGGTTGGCTACACCTTC. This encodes CASGDYRVGYTF.

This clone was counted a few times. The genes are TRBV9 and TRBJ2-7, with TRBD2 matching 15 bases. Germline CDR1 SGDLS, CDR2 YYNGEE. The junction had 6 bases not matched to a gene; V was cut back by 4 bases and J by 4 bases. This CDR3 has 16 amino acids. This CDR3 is CASSPTGLAGGYEQYF. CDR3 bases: TGTGCCAGCAGCCCCACCGGACTAGCGGGGGGGTACGAGCAGTACTTC. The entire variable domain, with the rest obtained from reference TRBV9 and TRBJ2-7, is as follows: DSGVTQTPKHLITATGQRVTLRCSPRSGDLSVYWYQQSLDQGLQFLIQYYNGEERAKGNILERFSAQQFPDLHSELNLSSLELGDSALYFCASSPTGLAGGYEQYFGPGTRLTVT.

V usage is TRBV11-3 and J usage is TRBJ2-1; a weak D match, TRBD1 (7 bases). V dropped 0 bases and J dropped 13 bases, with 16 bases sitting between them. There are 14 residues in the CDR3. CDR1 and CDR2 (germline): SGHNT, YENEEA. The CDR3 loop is CASSLDQGGSEQFF. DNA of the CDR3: TGTGCCAGCAGCTTAGATCAGGGGGGCTCAGAACAGTTCTTC.

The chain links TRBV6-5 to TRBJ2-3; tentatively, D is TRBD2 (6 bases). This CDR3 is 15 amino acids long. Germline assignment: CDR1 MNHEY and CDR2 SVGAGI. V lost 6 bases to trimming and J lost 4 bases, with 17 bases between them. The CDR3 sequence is CASSLLAESADTQYF. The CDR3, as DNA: TGTGCCAGCAGCCTTTTAGCGGAATCGGCAGATACGCAGTATTTT.

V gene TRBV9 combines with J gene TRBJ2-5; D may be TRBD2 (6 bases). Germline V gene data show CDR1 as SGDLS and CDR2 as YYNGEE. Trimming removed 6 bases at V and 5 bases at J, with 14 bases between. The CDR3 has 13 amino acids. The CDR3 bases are TGTGCCAGCACCCTAGCGTTGGGGGAGACCCAGTACTTC. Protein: CASTLALGETQYF.

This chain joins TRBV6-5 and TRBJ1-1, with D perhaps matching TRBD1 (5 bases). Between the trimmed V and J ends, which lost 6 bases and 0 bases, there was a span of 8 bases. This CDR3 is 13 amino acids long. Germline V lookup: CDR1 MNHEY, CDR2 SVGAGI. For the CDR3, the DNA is TGTGCCAGCAGAAGACAGTTGAACACTGAAGCTTTCTTT. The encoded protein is CASRRQLNTEAFF.

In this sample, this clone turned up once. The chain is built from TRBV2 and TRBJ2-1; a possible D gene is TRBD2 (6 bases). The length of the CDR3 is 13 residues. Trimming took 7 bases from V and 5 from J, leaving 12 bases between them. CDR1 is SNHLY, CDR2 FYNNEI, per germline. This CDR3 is CASTWDFDNEQFF. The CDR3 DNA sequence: TGTGCCAGCACCTGGGACTTTGACAATGAGCAGTTCTTC.

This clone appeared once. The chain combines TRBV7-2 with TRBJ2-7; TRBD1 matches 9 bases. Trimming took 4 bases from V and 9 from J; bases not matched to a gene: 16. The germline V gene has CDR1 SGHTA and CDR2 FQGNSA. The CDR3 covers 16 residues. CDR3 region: CASSYNPGTGWDAQYF. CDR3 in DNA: TGTGCCAGCAGCTATAATCCCGGGACAGGGTGGGACGCGCAGTACTTC.

CDR3 protein: CASSPSAGITYYGYTF. In nucleotides, the CDR3 is TGTGCCAGCAGCCCCTCGGCGGGGATCACTTACTATGGCTACACCTTC. V is TRBV9 and J is TRBJ1-2; no definite D call. The CDR3 length is 16 residues. CDR1 is SGDLS, CDR2 YYNGEE, per germline. With 4 bases removed from V and 3 bases from J, the gap between germline ends came to 19 bases.

CDR3 protein: CASSLPGQGSNGYTF. The CDR3 DNA reads TGTGCCAGCAGCTTACCCGGACAGGGGAGTAATGGCTACACCTTC. This chain joins TRBV7-9 and TRBJ1-2; 9 nucleotides align to TRBD1. Trimming took 2 bases from V and 6 from J; bases not matched to a gene: 7. This CDR3 is built from 15 residues. The germline V gene has CDR1 SEHNR and CDR2 FQNEAQ (reference sequence).

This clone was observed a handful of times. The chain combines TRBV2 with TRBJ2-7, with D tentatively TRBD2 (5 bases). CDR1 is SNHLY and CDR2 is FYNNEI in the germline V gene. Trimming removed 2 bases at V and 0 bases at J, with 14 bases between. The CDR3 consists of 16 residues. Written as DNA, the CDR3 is TGTGCCAGCAGTGAAAGGGCAGGCGGGTCCTCCTACGAGCAGTACTTC. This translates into CASSERAGGSSYEQYF.

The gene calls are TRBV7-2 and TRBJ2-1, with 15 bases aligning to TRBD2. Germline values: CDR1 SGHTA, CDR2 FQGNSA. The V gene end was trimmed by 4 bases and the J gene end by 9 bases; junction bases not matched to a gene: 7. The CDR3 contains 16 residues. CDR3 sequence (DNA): TGTGCCAGCAGCTCTCGGACTAGCGGGGGGGCAAGTGAGCAGTTCTTC. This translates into CASSSRTSGGASEQFF.